This TCR beta chain emerged from a study of CD8+ T cells in alopecia areata. Treatment noted: oral pan-JAK inhibitor, 5-10 mg twice daily. Germline values: CDR1 ENHRY, CDR2 SYGVKD. This CDR3 has 12 residues. Trimming took off 6 bases at V and 4 bases at J, with 8 bases between the two ends. RNA extraction and reverse transcription yielded cDNA as sequencing template. Libraries were prepared by immunoSEQ multiplex PCR; TCRdb keeps only in-frame clonotypes and omits some of them. The sample has 110,000 or so clones, approximately 55% seen once. The sequenced sample was CD4+ T cells sorted from blood, obtained at week 24, from a patient treated with tofacitinib. This chain links TRBV10-3 with TRBJ2-3; tentatively, D is TRBD2 (6 bases). The source of this sequence is a human donor with alopecia areata. The chain's CDR3 is CAIRGGADTQYF. CDR3 DNA: TGTGCCATCAGGGGGGGTGCAGATACGCAGTATTTT.